This TCR beta chain came from a study of control samples from healthy donors and cancer patients. V was pared by 4 bases and J by 0 bases, with 14 bases of the junction left unmatched. CDR1 and CDR2 (germline): SGHVS, FQNEAQ. The CDR3 runs to 20 residues. Generated by immunoSEQ multiplex PCR, the TCRdb table keeps only in-frame clones and is missing some. This table holds 68,000 or so clones, 65% to 85% found once. The receptor's source is a man aged 55 to 69 in good health. The sequencing sample was made of blood. The chain uses TRBV7-8 and TRBJ2-7; 14 bases are shared with TRBD2. CDR3 bases: TGTGCCAGCAGCTCAACCCTTGGACTAGCGGGGGGCCCAAGCTCCTACGAGCAGTACTTC. Its protein is CASSSTLGLAGGPSSYEQYF.